This T cell receptor beta chain was obtained from a study of blood T cell repertoires in COVID-19. Study-level information: From the United States, Italy and Spain came samples of acute and convalescent COVID-19. T cells, B-cell-depleted T cells, or PBMCs provided the cDNA or gDNA that served as material.

V was pared by 5 bases and J by 5 bases, with 12 bases between. The germline CDR1 and CDR2 sequences are SNHLY and FYNNEI. The length of the CDR3 is 14 residues. In the authors' methods: Nucleated cell counts were estimated from reference gene primer amplification. Here immunoSEQ multiplex PCR was the method, and the copy in TCRdb shows in-frame clones only, minus some. That table furnishes V, J and clone size, whereas the DNA furnished D and trimming. The sample records about 220,000 clones, under 90% being singletons. The receptor's source is a young man with active or convalescent COVID-19. Sequenced: peripheral blood. The rearrangement joins TRBV2 to TRBJ1-4; possibly TRBD1 for D (6 bases). The CDR3 loop reads CASSKDSSNEKLFF. The DNA for the CDR3 is TGTGCCAGCAGTAAGGACAGTTCGAATGAAAAACTGTTTTTT.